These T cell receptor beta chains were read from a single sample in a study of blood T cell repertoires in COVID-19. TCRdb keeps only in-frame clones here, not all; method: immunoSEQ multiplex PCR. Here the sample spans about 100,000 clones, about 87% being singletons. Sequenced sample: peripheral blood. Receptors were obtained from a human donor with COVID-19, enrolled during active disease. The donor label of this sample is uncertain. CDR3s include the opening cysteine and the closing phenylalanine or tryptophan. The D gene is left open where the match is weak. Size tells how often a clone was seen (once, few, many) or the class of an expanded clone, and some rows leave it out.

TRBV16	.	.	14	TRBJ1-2	TGTGCCAGCAGCCAATCCTCGACAGAAACTGGCTACACCTTC	CASSQSSTETGYTF
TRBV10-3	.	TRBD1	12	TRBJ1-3	TGTGCCGTACAGGGGAACGGAAACACCATATATTTT	CAVQGNGNTIYF
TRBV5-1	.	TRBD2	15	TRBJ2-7	TGCGCCAGCAGCTTGGAACTAGCGGTTACCTACGAGCAGTACTTC	CASSLELAVTYEQYF
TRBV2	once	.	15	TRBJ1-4	TGTGCCAGCAGTGAATTGGGACTCACTAATGAAAAACTGTTTTTT	CASSELGLTNEKLFF
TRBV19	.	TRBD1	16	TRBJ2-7	TGTGCCAGTAGTACCCGACACGGGACAGGGGCCTACGAGCAGTACTTC	CASSTRHGTGAYEQYF
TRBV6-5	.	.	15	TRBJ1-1	TGTGCCAGCAGTTACGGGGAGTCGAGGTGGACTGAAGCTTTCTTT	CASSYGESRWTEAFF
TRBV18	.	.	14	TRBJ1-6	TGTGCCAGCCAACTACGGCAAGGGGGTTCACCCCTCCACTTT	CASQLRQGGSPLHF
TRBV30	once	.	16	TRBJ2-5	TGTGCCTGGAGTACCACCCTAGGAGGTAACCAAGAGACCCAGTACTTC	CAWSTTLGGNQETQYF
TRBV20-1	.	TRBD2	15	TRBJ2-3	TGCAGTGCTAGTGATAGCGGGGGGACCACAGATACGCAGTATTTT	CSASDSGGTTDTQYF
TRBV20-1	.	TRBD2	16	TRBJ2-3	TGCAGTGCTAGTGCTAGAGGTCCGGGGGGGCAAGATACGCAGTATTTT	CSASARGPGGQDTQYF
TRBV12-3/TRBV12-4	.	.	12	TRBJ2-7	TGTGCCATAGCAAGCGGCGTCGACGAGCAGTACTTC	CAIASGVDEQYF
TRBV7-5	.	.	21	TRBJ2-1	TGTGTCAGAAGCCCGAACCACAGGACTAGCGGGAGGGTTAGCTCCTACAATGAGCAGTTCTTC	CVRSPNHRTSGRVSSYNEQFF
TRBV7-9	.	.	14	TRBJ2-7	TGTGCCAGCAGCTACGGACACCTACTCAGGGAGCAGTACTTC	CASSYGHLLREQYF
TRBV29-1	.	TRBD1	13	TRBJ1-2	TGCAGCGGCGGAGAACAGGGGGTCTATGGCTACACCTTC	CSGGEQGVYGYTF
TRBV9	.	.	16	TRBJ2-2	TGTGCCAGCAGCGACTCCGGGACAACGAACACCGGGGAGCTGTTTTTT	CASSDSGTTNTGELFF
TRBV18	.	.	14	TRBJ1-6	TGTGCCAGCTCACCGAGCCAGGGTGTTTCACCCCTCCACTTT	CASSPSQGVSPLHF
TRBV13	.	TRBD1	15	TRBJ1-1	TGTGCCCCCAGCTCAGGGGGCCCGGGGGGGACTGAAGCTTTCTTT	CAPSSGGPGGTEAFF
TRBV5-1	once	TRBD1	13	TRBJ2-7	TGCGCCAGCAGCTCTGGGACAGGGAACGAGCAGTACTTC	CASSSGTGNEQYF
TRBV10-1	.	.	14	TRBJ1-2	TGCGCCAGCAGTGCGACCAAAGCTACAGTTGGCTACACCTTC	CASSATKATVGYTF
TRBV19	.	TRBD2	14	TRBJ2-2	TGTGCCAGTAGGGCTAGCGGGAGTCTCCGGGAGCTGTTTTTT	CASRASGSLRELFF
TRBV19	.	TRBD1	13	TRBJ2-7	TGTGCCAGTAGTATGGGACAGGGGTACGAGCAGTACTTC	CASSMGQGYEQYF
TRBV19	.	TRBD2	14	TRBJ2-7	TGTGCCAGTAGTCCTGGAGGGCAGGGAGGGGAGCAGTACTTC	CASSPGGQGGEQYF
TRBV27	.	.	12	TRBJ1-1	TGTGCCAGCAGTTCGGACAGAACTGAAGCTTTCTTT	CASSSDRTEAFF
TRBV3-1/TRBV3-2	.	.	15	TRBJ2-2	TGTGCCAGCAGCCCCGGGGGGCTTAACACCGGGGAGCTGTTTTTT	CASSPGGLNTGELFF
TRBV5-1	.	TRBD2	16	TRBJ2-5	TGCGCCAGCAGCTCAGCGACTAGCGGAAGCCAAGAGACCCAGTACTTC	CASSSATSGSQETQYF
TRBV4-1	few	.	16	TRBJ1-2	TGCGCCAGCAGCCAAGAAGTCCGGCAGGGTCAGAGGGGCTACACCTTC	CASSQEVRQGQRGYTF
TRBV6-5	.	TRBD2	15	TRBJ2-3	TGTGCCAGCAGTTACGAGCGGGGGGGCACAGATACGCAGTATTTT	CASSYERGGTDTQYF
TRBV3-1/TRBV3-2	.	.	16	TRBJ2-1	TGTGCCAGCAGCCAACTTCCGGGGCTCCAGGGGAATGAGCAGTTCTTC	CASSQLPGLQGNEQFF
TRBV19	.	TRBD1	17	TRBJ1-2	TGTGCCAGTAGTTGGACAGGGGGGGATTCCACTAACTATGGCTACACCTTC	CASSWTGGDSTNYGYTF
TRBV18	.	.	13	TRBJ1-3	TGTGCCAGCTCCCAAAACTCTGGAAACACCATATATTTT	CASSQNSGNTIYF
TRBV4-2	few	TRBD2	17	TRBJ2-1	TGTGCCAGCAGCCAAGATCTAGCGGGGGGGCCGAACAATGAGCAGTTCTTC	CASSQDLAGGPNNEQFF
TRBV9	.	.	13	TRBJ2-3	TGTGCCAGCGGTAGGGGGAGCACAGATACGCAGTATTTT	CASGRGSTDTQYF
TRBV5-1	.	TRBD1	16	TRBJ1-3	TGCGCCAGCAGCTTGGGGGACAGGGCGTCTGGAAACACCATATATTTT	CASSLGDRASGNTIYF
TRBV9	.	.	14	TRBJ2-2	TGTGCCAGCAGCGAGCAGACAAACACCGGGGAGCTGTTTTTT	CASSEQTNTGELFF
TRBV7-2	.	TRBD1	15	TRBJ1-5	TGTGCCAGCAGCCCACCGGGACAGGGTGGTCAGCCCCAGCATTTT	CASSPPGQGGQPQHF
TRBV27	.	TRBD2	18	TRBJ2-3	TGTGCCAGCAGTTTCCGCCCGAGACTAGCGGGGGGGACAGATACGCAGTATTTT	CASSFRPRLAGGTDTQYF
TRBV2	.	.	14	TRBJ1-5	TGTGCCACCAAGCAGGGCTATAGCAATCAGCCCCAGCATTTT	CATKQGYSNQPQHF
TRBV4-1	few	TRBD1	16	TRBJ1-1	TGCGCCAGCAGCCAAGGAGGACAGGGATCGAACACTGAAGCTTTCTTT	CASSQGGQGSNTEAFF
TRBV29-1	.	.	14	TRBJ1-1	TGCAGCGTCCCATCGGAAGGGCGGAGGGCTGAAGCTTTCTTT	CSVPSEGRRAEAFF
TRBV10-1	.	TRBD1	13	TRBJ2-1	TGCGCCAGCTCCCCGCACGGGACAGGGCAATCGTTCTTC	CASSPHGTGQSFF
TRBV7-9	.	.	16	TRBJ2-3	TGTGCCAGCAGTTCTCGGCTGGGGGGGCTGGGAGATACGCAGTATTTT	CASSSRLGGLGDTQYF
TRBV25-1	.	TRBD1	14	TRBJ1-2	TGTGCCAGCAGTGACACCGGGACAGACTATGGCTACACCTTC	CASSDTGTDYGYTF
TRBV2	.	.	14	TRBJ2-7	TGTGCCAGCAGGGTCCAGGGGCACTCCTACGAGCAGTACTTC	CASRVQGHSYEQYF
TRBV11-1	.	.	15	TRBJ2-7	TGTGCCAGCAGCCCCTGGGGCGGACCATCCTACGAGCAGTACTTC	CASSPWGGPSYEQYF
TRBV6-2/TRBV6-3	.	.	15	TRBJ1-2	TGTGCCAGCAGCCCTACGGGGGACTCTAACTATGGCTACACCTTC	CASSPTGDSNYGYTF
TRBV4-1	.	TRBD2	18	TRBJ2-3	TGCGCCAGCAGCCGCCAACCAAGCGGGGGCACCCCCACAGATACGCAGTATTTT	CASSRQPSGGTPTDTQYF